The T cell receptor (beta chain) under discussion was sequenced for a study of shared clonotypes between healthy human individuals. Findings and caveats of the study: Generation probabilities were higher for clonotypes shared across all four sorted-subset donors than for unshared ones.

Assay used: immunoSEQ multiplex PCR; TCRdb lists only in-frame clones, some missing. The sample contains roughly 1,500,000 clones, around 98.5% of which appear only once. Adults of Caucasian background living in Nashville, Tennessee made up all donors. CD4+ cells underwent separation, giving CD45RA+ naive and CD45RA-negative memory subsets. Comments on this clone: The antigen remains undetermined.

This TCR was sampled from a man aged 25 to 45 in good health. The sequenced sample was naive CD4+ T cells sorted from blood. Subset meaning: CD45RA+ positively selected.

The CDR3, as DNA: TGTGCCACCAGCAGCTTTGGGGGTTCCAACGTCCTGACTTTC. Amino acids: CATSSFGGSNVLTF. J is TRBJ2-6 and V is TRBV15; the D call may be TRBD1 or TRBD2 (5 bases each). Between the trimmed V and J ends, which lost 3 bases and 8 bases, there was a span of 11 bases. The CDR3 sequence is 14 residues long. The V gene's germline CDR1 is LNHNV and CDR2 YYDKDF (reference sequence).